Listed below are T cell receptor beta chains from one sample, sequenced in a study of blood T cell repertoires in COVID-19. Sequenced by immunoSEQ multiplex PCR; TCRdb stores in-frame clones only, minus some. The sample has a few hundred thousand clones, 80% to 90% seen once. Input material: peripheral blood. The receptors were sampled from a woman in her forties who had recovered from COVID-19. CDR3s include the opening cysteine and the closing phenylalanine or tryptophan. The D gene is left open where the match is weak. Rows may omit the clone size; those that give it use once, few, many or a size class.

DNA	CDR3	D	V	J	size
TGTGCCAGCTCACCTGTAGCGGGGGGGCCTGATACGCAGTATTTT	CASSPVAGGPDTQYF	TRBD2	TRBV18	TRBJ2-3	NA
TGTGCCAGCATAGGGGTTCGGGAAGCTTTCTTT	CASIGVREAFF	NA	TRBV6-5	TRBJ1-1	NA
TGTGCCAGCAGTTTGGGTGCAGGGATGCAGCCCCAGCATTTT	CASSLGAGMQPQHF	NA	TRBV28	TRBJ1-5	NA
TGTGCCAGCAGCTTGGATAGTTATGAGCAGTTCTTC	CASSLDSYEQFF	NA	TRBV5-6	TRBJ2-1	few
TGTGCCAGCAGCCAAGATGTGGACTGGACCTACGAGCAGTACTTC	CASSQDVDWTYEQYF	NA	TRBV4-2	TRBJ2-7	NA
TGTGCCAGCAACCGTCAAGGACAGGAAGCTTTCTTT	CASNRQGQEAFF	NA	TRBV9	TRBJ1-1	NA
TGTGCCAGCAGCTTTTTTAGACTAGATTCTGCTGGGGCCAACGTCCTGACTTTC	CASSFFRLDSAGANVLTF	NA	TRBV7-8	TRBJ2-6	once
TGTGCCAGCAGCTTCGGGGGGGGAGAGACCCAGTACTTC	CASSFGGGETQYF	TRBD2	TRBV7-2	TRBJ2-5	NA
TGCGCCAGCAGCCAAGATGGTCTTGGAGGGGTCGACAATGAGCAGTTCTTC	CASSQDGLGGVDNEQFF	NA	TRBV4-3	TRBJ2-1	NA
TGTGCCTGGAGTGGAGGGGGCGTGAGCGATAGCAATCAGCCCCAGCATTTT	CAWSGGGVSDSNQPQHF	TRBD1	TRBV30	TRBJ1-5	few
TGTGCCAGCAGCTCGGGACAGAACTTCCGTGGCTACACCTTC	CASSSGQNFRGYTF	TRBD1	TRBV5-4	TRBJ1-2	NA
TGCGCCAGCAGCCAAGTTTCAAATGAGCAGTTCTTC	CASSQVSNEQFF	NA	TRBV4-3	TRBJ2-1	NA
TGTGCCAGCAGCCCTGCTGGGACTAGCTCCTACAATGAGCAGTTCTTC	CASSPAGTSSYNEQFF	TRBD2	TRBV4-2	TRBJ2-1	NA
TGCAGCGTTGTTAGTGGGGACAGGGGGAACATTCAGTACTTC	CSVVSGDRGNIQYF	TRBD1	TRBV29-1	TRBJ2-4	NA
TGTGCCTGGAAATTTTACGCGGAGCAGTTCTTC	CAWKFYAEQFF	NA	TRBV30	TRBJ2-1	NA
TGCGCCAGCAGCTGGGGAGGGATCGGGAGCAATCAGCCCCAGCATTTT	CASSWGGIGSNQPQHF	NA	TRBV5-1	TRBJ1-5	NA
TGTGCCAGTAGTAACAGGGGCGAGCAGTACTTC	CASSNRGEQYF	TRBD1	TRBV19	TRBJ2-7	NA
TGTGCCAGCAGTCCCATTAGGGGGAGCAATCAGCCCCAGCATTTT	CASSPIRGSNQPQHF	NA	TRBV6-2/TRBV6-3	TRBJ1-5	NA
TGTGCCAGCAGTCACCTCACTAGCGACGAGCAGTACTTC	CASSHLTSDEQYF	TRBD2	TRBV3-1/TRBV3-2	TRBJ2-7	NA
TGTGCCAGCAGCCAAGAGCTATGGGGCTACACCTTC	CASSQELWGYTF	NA	TRBV3-1/TRBV3-2	TRBJ1-2	NA
TGTGCCAGCAGCAAGGACTTTGCAGATACGCAGTATTTT	CASSKDFADTQYF	NA	TRBV5-4	TRBJ2-3	NA
TGCGCCAGCAGCCGAACCTTAATGGCCCAGCGGACTGGAAACACCATATATTTT	CASSRTLMAQRTGNTIYF	NA	TRBV4-3	TRBJ1-3	NA
TGTGCCAGCTCACCACACCCTCCCGCAGGGACCGGGGAGCTGTTTTTT	CASSPHPPAGTGELFF	NA	TRBV18	TRBJ2-2	NA
TGTGCCAGCGAACGGGACAGGGGCCTCGAGCAGTACTTC	CASERDRGLEQYF	TRBD1	TRBV11-2	TRBJ2-7	NA
TGTGCCAGCTCACCACCAGGCGGATACCAAGAGACCCAGTACTTC	CASSPPGGYQETQYF	NA	TRBV18	TRBJ2-5	NA
TGCGCCAGCAGCCAAGAGGGACAGGGCACTGAAGCTTTCTTT	CASSQEGQGTEAFF	TRBD1	TRBV4-1	TRBJ1-1	NA
TGTGCCAGCAGCCCCGCCCGGTCGGGGGTAACTCAAGATACGCAGTATTTT	CASSPARSGVTQDTQYF	NA	TRBV13	TRBJ2-3	NA
TGTGCCATCAGCTCGACAGGGGTCGCTGAAGCTTTCTTT	CAISSTGVAEAFF	TRBD1	TRBV10-3	TRBJ1-1	NA
TGTGCTAGTCCTTCTCCGCTATGGTCCCACTATGGCTACACCTTC	CASPSPLWSHYGYTF	NA	TRBV12-5	TRBJ1-2	NA
TGTGCCAGCAGTACAGGGGACAATGAGCAGTTCTTC	CASSTGDNEQFF	TRBD1	TRBV6-5	TRBJ2-1	NA
TGTGCCAGCAGGAAGACAGGCAATGAGCAGTTCTTC	CASRKTGNEQFF	NA	TRBV28	TRBJ2-1	once
TGTGCCATCGCCGACAGGGGTAATTCACCCCTCCACTTT	CAIADRGNSPLHF	TRBD1	TRBV10-3	TRBJ1-6	NA
TGTGCCAGTAGTCCGGGGACAGGCCCAATCTCCTACGAGCAGTACTTC	CASSPGTGPISYEQYF	TRBD1	TRBV19	TRBJ2-7	NA
TGTGCCAGCAGCCTCGAGGGACAGGGGAACACTGAAGCTTTCTTT	CASSLEGQGNTEAFF	TRBD1	TRBV3-1/TRBV3-2	TRBJ1-1	few
TGTGCCAGTAGTGTCGGGACAGGGGGCCAAGAGACCCAGTACTTC	CASSVGTGGQETQYF	TRBD1	TRBV19	TRBJ2-5	few
TGCGCCAGCAGCCGGGGGACAGGGACATCCGGGGAGCTGTTTTTT	CASSRGTGTSGELFF	TRBD1	TRBV5-1	TRBJ2-2	NA
TGTGCCAGCAGCTCCCTCCTAGGACAGGGGGGGGGTACGCAGTATTTT	CASSSLLGQGGGTQYF	TRBD1	TRBV7-2	TRBJ2-3	NA
TGTGCCAGCAGCCACAATGTGGGGGCTTCTGGGGAGCTGTTTTTT	CASSHNVGASGELFF	NA	TRBV7-9	TRBJ2-2	NA
TGTGCCACCAGTGATTCTGAGAATCAGCCCCAGCATTTT	CATSDSENQPQHF	NA	TRBV24-1	TRBJ1-5	NA
TGTGCCAGCAGTTACGGGGGACTAGGACAAATAAACTATGGCTACACCTTC	CASSYGGLGQINYGYTF	NA	TRBV6-8	TRBJ1-2	once
TGTGCCAGCAGTTTGGTGGCAGGGGTTGGCTACACCTTC	CASSLVAGVGYTF	NA	TRBV12-3/TRBV12-4	TRBJ1-2	NA
TGTGCCAGCAGCTTCTTACAGGGGACAAGCTTTGAAGCTTTCTTT	CASSFLQGTSFEAFF	TRBD1	TRBV7-9	TRBJ1-1	NA
TGTGCCAGCAGCGACCTGACAGGGAGTGGCTACACCTTC	CASSDLTGSGYTF	TRBD1	TRBV9	TRBJ1-2	few
TGTGCCAGCCGGAGACAGCTACCTAACTATGGCTACACCTTC	CASRRQLPNYGYTF	NA	TRBV6-5	TRBJ1-2	NA
TGTGCCAGCACCCCCGGACAGGGCGCCGTGCAAGCTTTCTTT	CASTPGQGAVQAFF	TRBD1	TRBV28	TRBJ1-1	NA
TGTGCTAGTGGTTTGGGTTGGGCTAGCGGGGGCCAAAATCAAGAGACCCAGTACTTC	CASGLGWASGGQNQETQYF	TRBD2	TRBV12-5	TRBJ2-5	NA